The rows below give T cell receptor beta chains drawn from one sample of a study of blood T cell repertoires in COVID-19. Sequencing was performed with immunoSEQ multiplex PCR; in TCRdb, only in-frame clones are kept and a portion is missing. The data hold about 280,000 clones, with approximately 89% observed a single time. The sequenced material came from peripheral blood. The source of these receptors is a man in his forties with active or convalescent COVID-19. CDR3s include the opening cysteine and the closing phenylalanine or tryptophan. The D gene is left open where the match is weak. Not every row has a clone size; where given, it reads once, few, many or a size class.

v_gene	d_gene	abundance	j_gene	len	CDR3aa	CDR3nt
TRBV28	TRBD2	-	TRBJ2-7	13	CASGPGGPYEQYF	TGTGCCAGCGGGCCGGGGGGGCCCTACGAGCAGTACTTC
TRBV5-1	TRBD1	-	TRBJ1-1	13	CASSGQDNTEAFF	TGCGCCAGCAGCGGACAGGATAACACTGAAGCTTTCTTT
TRBV5-4	TRBD2	-	TRBJ2-4	18	CASSPGTSGGATKNIQYF	TGTGCCAGCAGCCCGGGGACTAGCGGGGGGGCAACCAAAAACATTCAGTACTTC
TRBV27	-	-	TRBJ2-7	14	CASNEGGGSYEQYF	TGTGCCAGCAATGAGGGTGGCGGCTCCTACGAGCAGTACTTC
TRBV9	TRBD2	-	TRBJ2-1	15	CASSVSGGQGNEQFF	TGTGCCAGCAGCGTCAGCGGGGGGCAGGGGAATGAGCAGTTCTTC
TRBV6-2/TRBV6-3	TRBD1	-	TRBJ1-1	14	CASSSTTGGTEAFF	TGTGCCAGCAGTTCAACGACAGGGGGCACTGAAGCTTTCTTT
TRBV5-6	-	-	TRBJ2-5	16	CASSLGPGAGVETQYF	TGTGCCAGCAGCTTGGGGCCCGGGGCAGGGGTGGAGACCCAGTACTTC
TRBV7-2	TRBD2	-	TRBJ2-1	16	CASSLAAGGPYNEQFF	TGTGCCAGCAGCCTCGCAGCGGGGGGACCATACAATGAGCAGTTCTTC
TRBV28	TRBD1	-	TRBJ1-4	13	CASSLNDRVGLFF	TGTGCCAGCAGTTTAAACGACAGGGTTGGGCTGTTTTTT
TRBV7-9	-	-	TRBJ2-3	13	CASSRGSTDTQYF	TGTGCCAGCAGCAGAGGTAGCACAGATACGCAGTATTTT
TRBV3-1/TRBV3-2	-	-	TRBJ2-7	14	CASSPSGPAGEQYF	TGTGCCAGCAGCCCTTCGGGCCCGGCGGGGGAGCAGTACTTC
TRBV9	TRBD2	-	TRBJ2-7	14	CASSPGRGTYEQYF	TGTGCCAGCAGCCCCGGGAGGGGGACCTACGAGCAGTACTTC
TRBV11-3	TRBD1	-	TRBJ2-7	15	CASSPVGTGGYEQYF	TGTGCCAGCAGCCCAGTGGGGACAGGGGGCTACGAGCAGTACTTC
TRBV15	-	-	TRBJ1-2	14	CATQGSQAPEGYTF	TGTGCCACCCAGGGGTCACAGGCCCCGGAAGGCTACACCTTC
TRBV18	TRBD2	few	TRBJ2-1	15	CASSFLAGEYNEQFF	TGTGCCAGCTCATTTCTAGCGGGGGAATACAATGAGCAGTTCTTC
TRBV7-9	TRBD1	-	TRBJ1-1	14	CASSLTGLNTEAFF	TGTGCCAGCAGCTTGACAGGGCTGAACACTGAAGCTTTCTTT
TRBV19	TRBD1	-	TRBJ1-1	16	CASSIRDRGRGTEAFF	TGTGCCAGTAGTATCCGAGACAGGGGGCGAGGTACTGAAGCTTTCTTT
TRBV5-1	TRBD2	-	TRBJ2-7	14	CASSSRTSFDEQYF	TGCGCCAGCAGCTCAAGGACTAGCTTCGACGAGCAGTACTTC
TRBV19	TRBD1	-	TRBJ1-5	15	CASKAEGAGNQPQHF	TGTGCCAGTAAGGCTGAGGGGGCTGGCAATCAGCCCCAGCATTTT
TRBV19	-	-	TRBJ1-5	13	CASSMQSNQPQHF	TGTGCCAGTAGTATGCAGAGCAATCAGCCCCAGCATTTT
TRBV5-1	-	-	TRBJ1-1	13	CASSYQWGYEAFF	TGCGCCAGCAGCTACCAATGGGGCTATGAAGCTTTCTTT
TRBV30	-	-	TRBJ1-5	14	CAYHAGSPNQPQHF	TGTGCCTACCACGCGGGGTCCCCCAATCAGCCCCAGCATTTT
TRBV12-3/TRBV12-4	-	-	TRBJ2-1	11	CASGGGYEQFF	TGTGCCAGCGGTGGGGGCTATGAGCAGTTCTTC
TRBV15	-	-	TRBJ1-2	14	CATSKRGRVVGYTF	TGTGCCACCAGCAAGCGGGGGAGGGTGGTTGGCTACACCTTC
TRBV28	-	-	TRBJ2-7	12	CASSWRPGEQYF	TGTGCCAGCAGTTGGAGACCCGGCGAGCAGTACTTC
TRBV27	-	-	TRBJ1-1	16	CASRTLWTEMNTEAFF	TGTGCCAGCCGAACCCTCTGGACAGAAATGAACACTGAAGCTTTCTTT
TRBV3-1/TRBV3-2	-	-	TRBJ2-2	18	CASSQEGVQDRGTGELFF	TGTGCCAGCAGCCAAGAGGGAGTCCAGGACCGGGGCACCGGGGAGCTGTTTTTT